These 30 T cell receptor beta chains were all obtained from the same sample, sequenced in a study of T-cell reconstitution after alpha-beta-depleted transplantation in children. Unique molecular identifiers were incorporated during preparation of the TCRbeta library. TCRdb re-called the PCR reads through MiXCR, storing one row per CDR3 protein. This table has about 610,000 distinct CDR3 sequences, about 11% appearing once. The source material was PBMCs from the stem cell graft donor, sampled from the stem cell graft. All receptors derive from a human donor who donated a stem cell graft to a child with acute myeloid leukemia.

This chain connects TRBV9 to TRBJ2-2; the D gene is possibly TRBD2 (6 bases). The germline V gene encodes CDR1 SGDLS and CDR2 YYNGEE. Trimming removed 0 bases at V and 7 bases at J, with 16 bases between. This CDR3 has 16 residues. The CDR3 nucleotides are TGTGCCAGCAGCGTAGGTAGGACGCGGGAAGGCGGGGAGCTGTTTTTT. Amino acid sequence: CASSVGRTREGGELFF.

The genes are TRBV7-2 and TRBJ2-1, with TRBD2 as a possible D gene (5 bases). Between the trimmed V and J ends, which lost 3 bases and 3 bases, there was a span of 12 bases. Germline V gene sequence: CDR1 SGHTA, CDR2 FQGNSA. The CDR3 has 15 amino acids. The CDR3, as DNA: TGTGCCAGCAGCTTGTCCGGGATGATCTACAATGAGCAGTTCTTC. The encoded protein is CASSLSGMIYNEQFF. The full variable domain, in which reference TRBV7-2 and TRBJ2-1 provide the parts outside the CDR3, is GAGVSQSPSNKVTEKGKDVELRCDPISGHTALYWYRQSLGQGLEFLIYFQGNSAPDKSGLPSDRFSAERTGGSVSTLTIQRTQQEDSAVYLCASSLSGMIYNEQFFGPGTRLTVL.

This clonotype appeared a few times. The rearrangement uses TRBV4-1 and TRBJ2-7, with D perhaps assigned TRBD1 or TRBD2 (8 bases each). There are 16 residues in the CDR3. The V end lost 4 bases, the J end lost 3 bases, and 19 bases lay between the germline ends. CDR1 and CDR2 (germline): MGHRA, YSYEKL. CDR3: CASSLREGGQGYEQYF. The CDR3 region has the DNA TGCGCCAGCAGCCTACGGGAGGGAGGACAGGGCTACGAGCAGTACTTC.

This clonotype was recorded at least ten times. The chain employs TRBV9 and TRBJ2-5; TRBD1 is a possible D gene (6 bases). The germline CDR1 and CDR2 sequences are SGDLS and YYNGEE. The V and J ends lost 0 bases and 1 base respectively, with 13 bases between them. The CDR3 sequence is 16 residues long. The CDR3 DNA sequence: TGTGCCAGCAGCGTAGACAGGGTGGGCGTCCAAGAGACCCAGTACTTC. Translation gives CASSVDRVGVQETQYF. Looking up the rest from reference TRBV9 and TRBJ2-5 gives the full variable domain: DSGVTQTPKHLITATGQRVTLRCSPRSGDLSVYWYQQSLDQGLQFLIQYYNGEERAKGNILERFSAQQFPDLHSELNLSSLELGDSALYFCASSVDRVGVQETQYFGPGTRLLVL.

There are many counts of this clonotype. The chain carries TRBV20-1 and TRBJ1-1; D uncertain. V lost 2 bases and J 2 bases, leaving 9 bases between the germline ends. The CDR3 extends over 13 amino acids. Germline V gene lookup returns CDR1 DFQATT and CDR2 SNEGSKA (reference sequence). Written as DNA, the CDR3 is TGCAGTGCTAGACTTGGTCCAAACACTGAAGCTTTCTTT. Amino acid sequence: CSARLGPNTEAFF.

At least ten counts were recorded for this clonotype. The chain employs TRBV7-3 and TRBJ2-3, with D unclear. Trimming cost V 5 bases and J 1 base, with 10 bases left between them. The CDR3 has 14 residues. The germline V gene encodes CDR1 SGHTA and CDR2 FQGTGA. CDR3 protein: CASSQDWGTDTQYF. The CDR3 DNA sequence: TGTGCCAGCAGCCAAGATTGGGGCACAGATACGCAGTATTTT.

J is TRBJ2-2 and V is TRBV19; 8 bases map to TRBD2. CDR1 is LNHDA and CDR2 is SQIVND in the germline V gene (reference sequence). The V and J ends lost 7 bases and 7 bases, in that order; junction bases with no gene match: 11. The CDR3 length is 15 residues. CDR3 coding DNA: TGTGCCAGTACCCTTTCGGGAGGGCCATTCGGGGAGCTGTTTTTT. It codes for CASTLSGGPFGELFF. The variable domain in full, with the rest retrieved from reference TRBV19 and TRBJ2-2, is DGGITQSPKYLFRKEGQNVTLSCEQNLNHDAMYWYRQDPGQGLRLIYYSQIVNDFQKGDIAEGYSVSREKKESFPLTVTSAQKNPTAFYLCASTLSGGPFGELFFGEGSRLTVL.

This clonotype was detected only a few times. The chain carries TRBV28 and TRBJ1-2; a weak D match, TRBD1 (5 bases). CDR1 and CDR2 from the germline V gene are MDHEN and SYDVKM. This CDR3 has 14 amino acids. V was shortened by 5 bases and J by 4 bases, with 14 bases between the two germline ends. Here the CDR3 DNA reads TGTGCCAGCAGTCCCTGGGGACTGGGCTATGGCTACACCTTC. Its translation: CASSPWGLGYGYTF.

This clonotype occurred a few times. V gene TRBV19 combines with J gene TRBJ1-2, with D perhaps TRBD1 (6 bases). The CDR3 has 15 residues. Trimming took off 3 bases at V and 8 bases at J, with 19 bases between the two ends. The germline gives CDR1 LNHDA, CDR2 SQIVND (reference sequence). The CDR3 bases are TGTGCCAGTAGTATTCTGTCGGGGGCTGAGGTGGGCTACACCTTC. This translates into CASSILSGAEVGYTF.

The rearrangement uses TRBV9 and TRBJ2-1, with D possibly TRBD1 on 5 matching bases. Germline CDR1 is SGDLS and CDR2 is YYNGEE. The V end lost 0 bases, the J end lost 7 bases, and 20 bases lay between the germline ends. The length of the CDR3 is 17 residues. The CDR3 sequence is CASSVAVGVLIQNEQFF. CDR3 nucleotide sequence: TGTGCCAGCAGCGTAGCGGTAGGGGTCCTCATACAGAATGAGCAGTTCTTC.

This clonotype has at least ten counts. This chain connects TRBV12-3 or TRBV12-4 to TRBJ2-7; D is ambiguous. This CDR3 has 14 amino acids. Trimming cost V 0 bases and J 2 bases, with 8 bases left between them. In DNA form, the CDR3 reads TGTGCCAGCAGTTTAGCGCAGAGAACCTACGAGCAGTACTTC. Amino acid sequence: CASSLAQRTYEQYF.

This clonotype was counted a few times. The V and J genes are TRBV10-3 and TRBJ1-1, with D possibly being TRBD1 (5 bases). Germline V gene data show CDR1 as ENHRY and CDR2 as SYGVKD. The CDR3 has 15 amino acids. V gave up 0 bases and J gave up 0 bases, with 8 bases separating them. The DNA for the CDR3 is TGTGCCATCAGTGAGTCTACAGGCATGAACACTGAAGCTTTCTTT. Its translation is CAISESTGMNTEAFF.

There are a few counts of this clonotype. The chain links TRBV4-3 to TRBJ2-1; maybe TRBD2 (6 bases). Germline V gives CDR1 LGHNA, CDR2 YSLEER. This CDR3 comprises 13 residues. With 4 bases removed from V and 7 bases from J, the gap between germline ends came to 11 bases. This chain's CDR3 is CASSPRAGNEQFF. The CDR3 DNA follows: TGCGCCAGCAGCCCCCGCGCGGGAAATGAGCAGTTCTTC.

This rearrangement joins TRBV6-5 to TRBJ1-3, with a possible D match to TRBD1 (6 bases). Germline loops: CDR1 MNHEY, CDR2 SVGAGI. The V gene lost 2 bases and the J gene lost 7 bases, with 9 bases spanning the gap. This CDR3 spans 13 amino acids. CDR3 loop: CASSYRGGNTIYF. CDR3 DNA sequence: TGTGCCAGCAGTTACCGAGGGGGGAACACCATATATTTT.

The chain couples TRBV2 to TRBJ2-7; D is ambiguous. CDR1 is SNHLY and CDR2 is FYNNEI in the germline V gene. Trimming pared 6 bases from V and 0 bases from J, leaving 6 bases between. The CDR3 has 12 residues. The CDR3, as DNA: TGTGCCAGCAGGGAAAACTCCTACGAGCAGTACTTC. Translation gives CASRENSYEQYF.

In its sample, this clonotype was seen a few times. The V call is TRBV20-1, the J call TRBJ2-3, with 10 bases fitting TRBD2. Germline lookup yields CDR1 DFQATT and CDR2 SNEGSKA (reference sequence). The CDR3 is 14 residues long. J gave up 7 bases and V 4 bases, and 8 bases lay outside the gene matches. The CDR3 loop reads CSATSGRALHTQYF. CDR3 DNA: TGCAGTGCTACGAGCGGGAGGGCCCTACATACGCAGTATTTT.

The chain combines TRBV11-2 with TRBJ2-2; D tentatively fits TRBD1 or TRBD2 (5 bases each). V lost 1 base to trimming and J lost 7 bases, with 13 bases between them. CDR1 SGHAT and CDR2 FQNNGV come from the germline V gene. The CDR3 consists of 15 residues. The CDR3 loop is CASSLVLWGYGELFF. The CDR3 DNA reads as TGTGCCAGCAGCTTAGTCTTGTGGGGGTACGGGGAGCTGTTTTTT.

This clonotype was detected ten times or more. This chain connects TRBV5-1 to TRBJ2-1; D gene unclear. The CDR3 sequence is 14 residues long. Germline V gives CDR1 SGHRS, CDR2 YFSETQ. V gave up 2 bases and J gave up 0 bases, with 6 bases separating them. The CDR3 loop is CASSLRSSYNEQFF. The CDR3, as DNA: TGCGCCAGCAGCTTAAGGAGCTCCTACAATGAGCAGTTCTTC.

In its sample, this clonotype was seen many times. V is TRBV20-1 and J is TRBJ2-5, with a tentative D call TRBD2 (6 bases). The CDR3 length is 13 residues. With 6 bases removed from V and 2 bases from J, the gap between germline ends came to 13 bases. Germline CDR1 and CDR2: DFQATT and SNEGSKA (reference sequence). CDR3 loop: CSARYSGQETQYF. CDR3 coding DNA: TGCAGTGCGAGGTATAGCGGACAAGAGACCCAGTACTTC.

This clonotype was seen only a few times. The chain couples TRBV28 to TRBJ2-7, with D hard to call. This CDR3 contains 14 residues. The V end lost 7 bases, the J end lost 2 bases, and 15 bases lay between the germline ends. CDR1 and CDR2 from the germline V gene are MDHEN and SYDVKM. The CDR3 reads CASTSVAFPYEQYF. The CDR3 region has the DNA TGTGCCAGCACCTCTGTGGCGTTTCCCTACGAGCAGTACTTC.

The J gene is TRBJ2-5, the V gene TRBV7-2; 9 positions agree with TRBD2. Germline V gene lookup returns CDR1 SGHTA and CDR2 FQGNSA. The CDR3 loop spans 15 amino acids. The trim removed 5 bases at V and 6 bases at J, leaving 10 bases unmatched. The CDR3 nucleotides are TGTGCCAGCAGCGAAGGGGCGGGAGGGTGGCAGACCCAGTACTTC. This gives the protein CASSEGAGGWQTQYF.

This clonotype was counted only a few times. The chain joins TRBV30 to TRBJ2-1; 11 bases match TRBD1. Germline V gene data show CDR1 as GTSNPN and CDR2 as SVGIG (reference sequence). V lost 5 bases, J lost 4 bases, and 4 bases stayed unmatched. The CDR3 is 14 amino acids. CDR3 residues: CAWGQGARYNEQFF. The CDR3 coding sequence is TGTGCCTGGGGACAGGGGGCGCGATACAATGAGCAGTTCTTC.

The table lists this clonotype with many counts. This sequence joins TRBV28 and TRBJ2-1, with 10 bases identical to TRBD2. The germline gives CDR1 MDHEN, CDR2 SYDVKM. This CDR3 has 12 amino acids. After removal of 9 bases from V and 9 bases from J, the junction contained 5 bases not matched to a gene. CDR3 coding DNA: TGTGCCAGTCGGACTAGCGGTGCTGAGCAGTTCTTC. Translation: CASRTSGAEQFF. Combining the CDR3 with reference TRBV28 and TRBJ2-1 gives the whole variable domain DVKVTQSSRYLVKRTGEKVFLECVQDMDHENMFWYRQDPGLGLRLIYFSYDVKMKEKGDIPEGYSVSREKKERFSLILESASTNQTSMYLCASRTSGAEQFFGPGTRLTVL.

The chain recombines TRBV12-3 or TRBV12-4 with TRBJ2-3, with D unclear. CDR3 length: 17 amino acids. The V and J ends lost 5 bases and 0 bases respectively, with 18 bases between them. The DNA for the CDR3 is TGTGCCAGCAGTCGGGTCTTAAATCAAGCTAGCACAGATACGCAGTATTTT. Amino acid sequence: CASSRVLNQASTDTQYF.

This clonotype was seen more than once but under ten times. This chain links TRBV9 with TRBJ1-6, with 7 bases that match TRBD1. Germline trimming cut 1 base from V and 8 bases from J; bases unmatched to any gene: 3. This CDR3 region has 14 residues. Germline loops: CDR1 SGDLS, CDR2 YYNGEE. The CDR3 bases are TGTGCCAGCAGCGTAACAGGGGAGTATTCACCCCTCCACTTT. This translates into CASSVTGEYSPLHF.

This clonotype was counted only a few times. This chain connects TRBV29-1 to TRBJ2-7; TRBD1 matches at 8 bases. The V gene's germline CDR1 is SQVTM and CDR2 ANQGSEA. V lost 3 bases, J lost 6 bases, and 10 bases stayed unmatched. The CDR3 is made up of 14 amino acids. The CDR3 protein is CSVDEGRGQSEQYF. The CDR3 nucleotides read TGCAGCGTTGATGAGGGCAGGGGGCAGAGCGAGCAGTACTTC.

This clonotype came up many times. CDR3 region: CSVTGAEPNYGYTF. The CDR3 DNA is TGCAGCGTTACCGGGGCAGAACCTAACTATGGCTACACCTTC. The J gene is TRBJ1-2, the V gene TRBV29-1; the D gene is possibly TRBD1 (5 bases). There are 14 residues in the CDR3. In germline, CDR1 is SQVTM, CDR2 ANQGSEA. Trimming removed 5 bases at V and 0 bases at J, with 13 bases between.

The table lists this clonotype with a few counts. V and J are TRBV7-2 and TRBJ2-1; D may be TRBD2 (5 bases). The CDR3 is 15 amino acids. The germline gives CDR1 SGHTA, CDR2 FQGNSA. V was clipped by 2 bases and J by 3 bases, with 11 bases between them. DNA of the CDR3: TGTGCCAGCAGCTTATTGGGAGCGGACTACAATGAGCAGTTCTTC. It yields the protein CASSLLGADYNEQFF. Full variable domain (rest looked up from reference TRBV7-2 and TRBJ2-1): GAGVSQSPSNKVTEKGKDVELRCDPISGHTALYWYRQSLGQGLEFLIYFQGNSAPDKSGLPSDRFSAERTGGSVSTLTIQRTQQEDSAVYLCASSLLGADYNEQFFGPGTRLTVL.

The chain links TRBV12-3 or TRBV12-4 to TRBJ1-5, with 7 positions matching TRBD1. The CDR3 contains 17 residues. J lost 0 bases, V lost 0 bases, and 5 bases had no gene match. CDR3 DNA sequence: TGTGCCAGCAGTTTAGCCCTACAGGGGAATAGCAATCAGCCCCAGCATTTT. Residues: CASSLALQGNSNQPQHF.

There are a few counts of this clonotype. J is TRBJ2-3 and V is TRBV20-1, with a weak D call TRBD1 (7 bases). The CDR3 has 14 amino acids. Trimming removed 5 bases at V and 7 bases at J, with 19 bases between. The germline V gene encodes CDR1 DFQATT and CDR2 SNEGSKA (reference sequence). The CDR3, as DNA: TGCAGTGCTCTCCGGGACTCAGGGGGAAATACGCAGTATTTT. Its translation is CSALRDSGGNTQYF.